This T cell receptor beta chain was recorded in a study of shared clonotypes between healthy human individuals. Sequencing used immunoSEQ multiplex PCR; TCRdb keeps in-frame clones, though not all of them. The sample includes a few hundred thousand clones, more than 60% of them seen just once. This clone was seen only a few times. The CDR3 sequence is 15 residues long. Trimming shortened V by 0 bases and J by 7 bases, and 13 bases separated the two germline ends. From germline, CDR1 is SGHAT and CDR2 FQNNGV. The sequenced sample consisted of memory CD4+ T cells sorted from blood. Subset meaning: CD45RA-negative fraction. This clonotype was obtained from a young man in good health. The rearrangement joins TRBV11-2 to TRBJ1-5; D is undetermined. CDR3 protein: CASSLDVLSGQPQHF. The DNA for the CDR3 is TGTGCCAGCAGCTTAGATGTACTCTCGGGCCAGCCCCAGCATTTT. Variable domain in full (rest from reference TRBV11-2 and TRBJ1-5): EAGVAQSPRYKIIEKRQSVAFWCNPISGHATLYWYQQILGQGPKLLIQFQNNGVVDDSQLPKDRFSAERLKGVDSTLKIQPAKLEDSAVYLCASSLDVLSGQPQHFGDGTRLSIL.